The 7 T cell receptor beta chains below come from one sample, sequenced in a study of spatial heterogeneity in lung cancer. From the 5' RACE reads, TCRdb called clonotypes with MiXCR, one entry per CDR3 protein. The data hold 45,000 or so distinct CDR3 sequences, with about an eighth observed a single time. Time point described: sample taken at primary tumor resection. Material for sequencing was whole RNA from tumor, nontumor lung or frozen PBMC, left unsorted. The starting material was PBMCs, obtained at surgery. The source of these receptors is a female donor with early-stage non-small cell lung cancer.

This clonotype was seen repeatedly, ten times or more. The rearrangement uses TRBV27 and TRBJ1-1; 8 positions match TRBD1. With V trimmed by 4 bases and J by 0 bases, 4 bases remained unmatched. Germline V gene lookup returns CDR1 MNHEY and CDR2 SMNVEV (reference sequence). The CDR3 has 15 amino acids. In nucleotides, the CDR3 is TGTGCCAGCAGTTCAGGGGGCGGGGTGAACACTGAAGCTTTCTTT. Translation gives CASSSGGGVNTEAFF.

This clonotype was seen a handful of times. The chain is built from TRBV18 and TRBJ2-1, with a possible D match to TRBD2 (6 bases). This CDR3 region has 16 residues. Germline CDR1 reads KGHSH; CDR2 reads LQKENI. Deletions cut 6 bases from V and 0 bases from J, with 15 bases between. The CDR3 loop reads CASSTSAGPSYNEQFF. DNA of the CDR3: TGTGCCAGCTCCACCAGCGCGGGGCCCTCCTACAATGAGCAGTTCTTC.

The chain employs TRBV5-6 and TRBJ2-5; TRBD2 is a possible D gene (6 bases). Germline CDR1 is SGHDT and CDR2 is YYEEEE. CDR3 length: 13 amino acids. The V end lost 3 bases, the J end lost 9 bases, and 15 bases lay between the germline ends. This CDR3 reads CASSSDATGAQYF. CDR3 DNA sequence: TGTGCCAGCAGCTCAGACGCTACGGGGGCCCAGTACTTC.

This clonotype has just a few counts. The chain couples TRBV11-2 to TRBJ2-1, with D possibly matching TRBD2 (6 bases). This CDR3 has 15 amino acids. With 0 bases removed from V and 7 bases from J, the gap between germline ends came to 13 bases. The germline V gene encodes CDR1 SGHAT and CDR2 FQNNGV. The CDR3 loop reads CASSLDSSEWNEQFF. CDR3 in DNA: TGTGCCAGCAGCTTAGACTCTAGCGAGTGGAATGAGCAGTTCTTC.

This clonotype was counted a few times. The CDR3 region has the DNA TGTGCCAGCAGCTTTGACGGACAGCCCCAGCATTTT. Protein sequence: CASSFDGQPQHF. The chain carries TRBV7-8 and TRBJ1-5; no definite D call. Germline CDR1 is SGHVS and CDR2 is FQNEAQ. The CDR3 is 12 amino acids. V dropped 3 bases and J dropped 7 bases, with 7 bases sitting between them.

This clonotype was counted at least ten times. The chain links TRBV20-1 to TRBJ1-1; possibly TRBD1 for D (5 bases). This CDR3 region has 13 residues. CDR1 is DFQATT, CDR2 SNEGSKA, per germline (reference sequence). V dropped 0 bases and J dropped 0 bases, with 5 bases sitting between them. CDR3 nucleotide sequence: TGCAGTGCTAGAGACAGGGTGAACACTGAAGCTTTCTTT. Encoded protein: CSARDRVNTEAFF.

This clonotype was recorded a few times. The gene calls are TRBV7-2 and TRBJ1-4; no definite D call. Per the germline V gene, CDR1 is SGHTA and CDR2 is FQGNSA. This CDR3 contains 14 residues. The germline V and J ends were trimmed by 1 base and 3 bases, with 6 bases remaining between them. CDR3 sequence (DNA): TGTGCCAGCAGCTTAGTAGTCTCTAATGAAAAACTGTTTTTT. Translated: CASSLVVSNEKLFF.